This T cell receptor (beta chain) is drawn from a study of shared T cell receptors in the human thymus. TCRdb keeps only in-frame clones here, not all; method: immunoSEQ multiplex PCR. The profile shows roughly 710,000 clones, roughly 88% of them singletons. The CDR3 spans 15 residues. V trimming: 2 bases; J trimming: 7 bases; junction bases outside the gene matches: 8. Germline values: CDR1 MGHRA, CDR2 YSYEKL. The sample was also linked to a second study, of human thymus T cells. That report notes: Donation came from healthy Finnish infants having corrective surgery for congenital heart defects. In corrective heart surgery, resections were taken, and these provided the thymus tissue. What appeared biased in thymic and blood repertoires was the usage of V and J genes. In unrelated individuals, thymic repertoires overlapped highly, according to related research.

Sequencing was performed on thymocytes. The V call is TRBV4-1, the J call TRBJ2-1, with TRBD2 matching 7 bases. This sequence originates from a girl in the first two years of life with a congenital heart defect. This chain's CDR3 is CASSQREGSLNEQFF. CDR3 bases: TGCGCCAGCAGCCAAAGGGAGGGTAGCCTTAATGAGCAGTTCTTC.